Listed below are T cell receptor beta chains from one sample, sequenced in a study of blood T cells in healthy people across ages. TCRdb redid the calling of the 5' RACE reads with MiXCR, one entry per CDR3 protein. The sample has around 780,000 distinct CDR3 sequences, 56% seen once. Sequencing was carried out using blood. These receptor sequences come from a man aged 40-50 years in good health. CDR3s leave out the opening cysteine and the closing phenylalanine or tryptophan.

>TRBJ1-4|TRBV5-1
ASSSRKGPREANEKLF
>TRBJ2-3|TRBV9
ASSERQGRTDTQY
>TRBJ2-3|TRBV6-2/TRBV6-3
ASSYSRLAGPGDTQY
>TRBJ2-5|TRBV7-9
ASSSPPGLARETQY
>TRBJ1-1|TRBV20-1
SARQASEAF
>TRBJ2-3|TRBV5-1
ASSHGTGVADTQY
>TRBJ2-7|TRBV29-1
SVDGQDYEQY
>TRBJ1-1|TRBV5-5
ASSLNPDGEAF
>TRBJ2-5|TRBV7-2
ASSLVGHQETQY
>TRBJ1-1|TRBV29-1
SAEGGLWNTEAF
>TRBJ2-1|TRBV20-1
SYGTRSYNEQF
>TRBJ2-7|TRBV5-1
ASSTRTGDNNEQY
>TRBJ2-3|TRBV20-1
SASAGGTDTQY
>TRBJ2-3|TRBV29-1
SVDQGSRYTDTQY
>TRBJ2-3|TRBV28
ASSLPGEQVETTDTQY
>TRBJ2-5|TRBV10-3
AISEGRRLPRQETQY
>TRBJ2-3|TRBV27
ASSRPGLVNTDTQY
>TRBJ2-3|TRBV27
ASSLLRDRTDTQY
>TRBJ2-3|TRBV5-1
ASRAQATGDTQY
>TRBJ1-2|TRBV5-1
ASSLETGGAVGYGYT
>TRBJ2-7|TRBV20-1
SARPSGRRSYEQY
>TRBJ1-3|TRBV5-1
ASTRGFFRGDTGNTIY
>TRBJ1-1|TRBV28
ASSLRGPHTEAF
>TRBJ2-1|TRBV7-2
ASSLVGGGEQF
>TRBJ1-2|TRBV25-1
ASSTHIGYT
>TRBJ2-2|TRBV12-3/TRBV12-4
ASRTVSPGELF
>TRBJ2-7|TRBV28
ASSPPQLQGKEQY
>TRBJ2-3|TRBV20-1
SARDSGDSTDTQY
>TRBJ2-3|TRBV6-2/TRBV6-3
ASSYSTSRGGTGTDTQY
>TRBJ2-3|TRBV9
ASSVWGGASGSPFGDTQY
>TRBJ1-5|TRBV24-1
ATSGPGDVDQPQH
>TRBJ2-3|TRBV12-3/TRBV12-4
ASSPRGLAGVGNTDTQY
>TRBJ1-1|TRBV28
ASSISGTPSSWATEAF
>TRBJ2-2|TRBV6-1
ASLGQGHTGELF
>TRBJ2-3|TRBV19
ASSEQGDGLENTQY
>TRBJ2-7|TRBV6-2/TRBV6-3
ASRPNYNEQY
>TRBJ2-3|TRBV5-5
ASSFLASAATQY
>TRBJ2-6|TRBV7-3
ASSPQPGVGANVLT
>TRBJ2-1|TRBV6-5
ASSPDRDNEQF
>TRBJ1-2|TRBV4-1
ASSLDRAQLYGYT
>TRBJ2-7|TRBV11-2
ASSRNSLYEQY
>.|TRBV5-1
ASSPRDTARGTQY
>TRBJ1-1|TRBV10-3
GTSGGGSNTEAF
>TRBJ2-4|TRBV5-1
ASSSSARLAEEGGKNIQY
>TRBJ2-6|TRBV29-1
SVEPFGGAPGANVLT
>TRBJ1-1|TRBV2
ASSEEGQGITEAF
>TRBJ2-1|TRBV4-3
ASRNSYNEQF
>TRBJ2-7|TRBV25-1
ASSGEGISTYEQY
>TRBJ2-7|TRBV4-3
ASSRTVPSYEQY
>TRBJ2-7|TRBV4-3
ASSQDGAGGAYEQY
>TRBJ2-1|TRBV12-3/TRBV12-4
ASSFPAGAVGFYNEQF
>TRBJ2-1|TRBV27
ASTRGVAGNNEQF
>TRBJ1-2|TRBV20-1
SARPGTGFGYT
>TRBJ2-4|TRBV20-1
SAMIVAKNIQY
>TRBJ1-1|TRBV20-1
SVTRTATEAF